This T cell receptor (beta chain) was recovered during a study of early T cells in non-severe SARS-CoV-2 infection. Germline V gives CDR1 DFQATT, CDR2 SNEGSKA (reference sequence). The CDR3 has 17 amino acids. V gave up 3 bases and J gave up 7 bases; unmatched junction bases: 15. Unique molecular identifiers were attached to individual cDNA molecules. TCRdb re-called the 5' RACE reads through MiXCR, storing one row per CDR3 protein. The sample contains about 87,000 distinct CDR3 sequences, roughly 15% of which appear only once. Sequenced material: whole blood. The TCR was taken from an adult who was a healthcare worker with PCR-confirmed SARS-CoV-2 infection or an uninfected control (not recorded which). This chain links TRBV20-1 with TRBJ2-3, with 11 nucleotides matching TRBD2. CDR3 in amino acids: CSASGLAGDTQPHTQYF. The CDR3, as DNA: TGCAGTGCTAGCGGACTAGCGGGCGATACGCAGCCCCATACGCAGTATTTT.